The following is a T cell receptor (beta chain) sequence with its context. Trimming pared 3 bases from V and 8 bases from J, leaving 11 bases between. CDR3 length: 11 residues. In germline, CDR1 is DFQATT, CDR2 SNEGSKA (reference sequence). Sequenced by immunoSEQ multiplex PCR; TCRdb stores in-frame clones only, minus some. The sample has 700,000 to 750,000 clones; approximately 83% are singletons. The data are from a study of shared T cell receptors in the human thymus. This same sample was also part of a study on human thymus T cells. That paper states: Corrective surgery for congenital heart defects was being performed on the healthy Finnish infants who served as donors. Resections from corrective heart surgery supplied the thymus tissue. Usage of V and J genes appeared biased in thymic and blood repertoires.

V usage is TRBV20-1 and J usage is TRBJ2-7; D ambiguous. The source is a girl in the first two years of life with a congenital heart defect. Material: thymocytes. The CDR3 protein is CSASLSTQQYF. CDR3 bases: TGCAGTGCTAGCTTGTCTACGCAGCAGTACTTC.